The 31 T cell receptor beta chains below all came from one sample that was sequenced in a study of T cell changes during pregnancy in multiple sclerosis. Measured with immunoSEQ multiplex PCR; TCRdb has only the in-frame clones, and not every one. The sample contains about 67,000 clones, approximately 90% of which appear only once. Source: peripheral blood, taken in the second trimester of pregnancy. All receptors come from a female donor with multiple sclerosis, enrolled in a pregnancy study.

The chain carries TRBV12-5 and TRBJ1-5; the D is unclear. From germline, CDR1 is LGHNT and CDR2 FRNRAP. Trimming removed 2 bases at V and 6 bases at J, with 20 bases between. The CDR3 is 17 amino acids. Here the CDR3 reads CASGLSLVSARSQPQHF. The CDR3 nucleotides read TGTGCTAGTGGTTTGTCCCTGGTCTCGGCTAGGAGTCAGCCCCAGCATTTT.

V gene TRBV6-1 combines with J gene TRBJ1-2, with D perhaps TRBD1 (5 bases). The germline V gene encodes CDR1 MNHNS and CDR2 SASEGT. V was cut by 1 base and J by 5 bases, with 14 bases left in between. This CDR3 has 15 residues. For the CDR3, the DNA is TGTGCCAGCAGTGAAGTCCCCAGGGTTGGGTATGGCTACACCTTC. Translated, it gives CASSEVPRVGYGYTF.

The chain combines TRBV2 with TRBJ2-3; 7 bases map to TRBD2. Germline CDR1 SNHLY, CDR2 FYNNEI. The CDR3 covers 14 residues. J gave up 5 bases and V 6 bases, and 8 bases lay outside the gene matches. The CDR3 nucleotides are TGTGCCAGCAGACGGCGGGAGTTAGTAGATACGCAGTATTTT. Its translation is CASRRRELVDTQYF.

The J gene is TRBJ1-4, the V gene TRBV14; D is uncertain. CDR1 and CDR2 from the germline V gene are SGHDN and FVKESK. CDR3 size: 13 residues. V dropped 0 bases and J dropped 11 bases, with 10 bases sitting between them. The CDR3 is CASSQDLKRKLFF. The CDR3 DNA follows: TGTGCCAGCAGCCAAGATTTGAAGAGGAAACTGTTTTTT.

The V call is TRBV5-6, the J call TRBJ2-7; D possibly corresponds to TRBD2 (5 bases). V shed 0 bases and J shed 1 base, with 17 bases lying between them. Germline-derived CDR1 and CDR2 are SGHDT and YYEEEE. There are 17 residues in the CDR3. CDR3 in amino acids: CASSLDGPGRSSYEQYF. In DNA form, the CDR3 reads TGTGCCAGCAGCTTGGATGGTCCGGGGAGATCGTCCTACGAGCAGTACTTC.

This chain joins TRBV7-2 and TRBJ2-7, with D uncertain. From germline, CDR1 is SGHTA and CDR2 FQGNSA. The CDR3 has 12 residues. Trimming shortened V by 0 bases and J by 6 bases, and 6 bases separated the two germline ends. CDR3 residues: CASSLAPREQYF. DNA for the CDR3: TGTGCCAGCAGCTTAGCACCGCGCGAGCAGTACTTC.

The chain is built from TRBV7-2 and TRBJ2-7; TRBD2 agrees at 8 bases. This CDR3 spans 14 amino acids. Germline CDR1 SGHTA, CDR2 FQGNSA. J was trimmed by 4 bases and V by 2 bases; bases with no gene match: 4. CDR3 in amino acids: CASSLSGSLYEQYF. CDR3 DNA: TGTGCCAGCAGCTTAAGCGGGAGTTTATACGAGCAGTACTTC.

The CDR3 sequence: CASSLVQSNYGYTF. The CDR3 nucleotides are TGTGCCAGCAGCTTAGTACAGTCTAACTATGGCTACACCTTC. The chain employs TRBV7-8 and TRBJ1-2; no clear D. CDR1 is SGHVS and CDR2 is FQNEAQ in the germline V gene. Trimming took off 1 base at V and 0 bases at J, with 6 bases between the two ends. The CDR3 is made up of 14 amino acids.

The J gene is TRBJ2-5, the V gene TRBV7-3; the match to TRBD2 covers 9 bases. The germline gives CDR1 SGHTA, CDR2 FQGTGA. The CDR3 runs to 16 residues. After removal of 5 bases from V and 2 bases from J, the junction contained 9 bases not matched to a gene. The CDR3 nucleotides read TGTGCCAGCAGCCCGCAGGCTAGCGGGAATCAAGAGACCCAGTACTTC. This encodes CASSPQASGNQETQYF. Variable domain in full (rest from reference TRBV7-3 and TRBJ2-5): GAGVSQTPSNKVTEKGKYVELRCDPISGHTALYWYRQSLGQGPEFLIYFQGTGAADDSGLPNDRFFAVRPEGSVSTLKIQRTERGDSAVYLCASSPQASGNQETQYFGPGTRLLVL.

This clone was seen only a few times. The genes are TRBV27 and TRBJ1-1; maybe TRBD1 (6 bases). V shed 4 bases and J shed 5 bases, with 11 bases lying between them. Germline CDR1 MNHEY, CDR2 SMNVEV (reference sequence). The CDR3 extends over 13 amino acids. The CDR3: CASSSIQGTEAFF. The CDR3 DNA follows: TGTGCCAGCAGTTCAATCCAGGGGACTGAAGCTTTCTTT.

The chain joins TRBV7-9 to TRBJ1-2, with 9 bases fitting TRBD1. This CDR3 comprises 16 residues. With 0 bases clipped from V and 8 bases from J, the junction kept 10 bases outside the gene matches. Germline-derived CDR1 and CDR2 are SEHNR and FQNEAQ (reference sequence). For the CDR3, the DNA is TGTGCCAGCAGCTTAGCAAGGACAGGGGAGATTAAGGGCTACACCTTC. Protein sequence: CASSLARTGEIKGYTF. The full variable domain, in which reference TRBV7-9 and TRBJ1-2 provide the parts outside the CDR3, is DTGVSQNPRHKITKRGQNVTFRCDPISEHNRLYWYRQTLGQGPEFLTYFQNEAQLEKSRLLSDRFSAERPKGSFSTLEIQRTEQGDSAMYLCASSLARTGEIKGYTFGSGTRLTVV.

The J gene is TRBJ2-7, the V gene TRBV7-2, with D possibly matching TRBD2 (7 bases). This CDR3 comprises 14 residues. Trimming shortened V by 5 bases and J by 7 bases, and 18 bases separated the two germline ends. CDR1 and CDR2 (germline): SGHTA, FQGNSA. Here the CDR3 reads CASSPVGGLGEQYF. CDR3 in DNA: TGTGCCAGCAGCCCGGTCGGGGGGCTAGGAGAGCAGTACTTC.

The gene calls are TRBV6-5 and TRBJ2-3; TRBD2 agrees at 7 bases. The junction had 6 bases not matched to a gene; V was cut back by 6 bases and J by 0 bases. CDR1 is MNHEY and CDR2 is SVGAGI in the germline V gene. The CDR3 runs to 15 residues. The CDR3 region has the DNA TGTGCCAGCAGCTCAGCGGGGAAGAGCACAGATACGCAGTATTTT. Its translation: CASSSAGKSTDTQYF.

The chain is built from TRBV5-4 and TRBJ2-7, with 11 positions matching TRBD2. CDR1 is SGHNT and CDR2 is YYREEE in the germline V gene (reference sequence). The CDR3 length is 15 residues. Unmatched junction bases numbered 3, after V lost 2 bases and J lost 2 bases. CDR3 coding DNA: TGTGCCAGCAGCTTTGGGACTAGCGGCCCCTACGAGCAGTACTTC. Its translation is CASSFGTSGPYEQYF.

This chain links TRBV29-1 with TRBJ2-3; 11 bases line up with TRBD1. Germline assignment: CDR1 SQVTM and CDR2 ANQGSEA. Trimming at V came to 0 bases and at J to 4 bases, leaving 3 bases not matched to a gene. CDR3 length: 15 amino acids. As DNA, the CDR3 is TGCAGCGTTGAAGAGGACAGGGGGCAAGCAGATACGCAGTATTTT. Encoded protein: CSVEEDRGQADTQYF.

This clone showed up just a few times. The chain combines TRBV30 with TRBJ2-6; 7 bases are a match to TRBD1. CDR3 length equals 20 residues. J was trimmed by 0 bases and V by 2 bases; bases with no gene match: 16. CDR1 is GTSNPN and CDR2 is SVGIG in the germline V gene (reference sequence). DNA of the CDR3: TGTGCCTGGAGTCGGACAGGTTACCTGCTGCATATCTCTGGGGCCAACGTCCTGACTTTC. This translates into CAWSRTGYLLHISGANVLTF.

This clone has only one observation. This chain joins TRBV10-2 and TRBJ2-7; TRBD1 is a possible D gene (5 bases). This CDR3 contains 13 residues. Trimming left V 6 bases short and J 3 bases short, with 12 bases between. In germline, CDR1 is WSHSY, CDR2 SAAADI. CDR3 bases: TGCGCCAGCAGCCTAAGACAGAACTACGAGCAGTACTTC. It yields the protein CASSLRQNYEQYF.

This chain connects TRBV7-9 to TRBJ1-1; TRBD1 aligns across 9 bases. V gave up 4 bases and J gave up 5 bases; unmatched junction bases: 8. The V gene's germline CDR1 is SEHNR and CDR2 FQNEAQ (reference sequence). The CDR3 is 15 residues long. CDR3 loop: CASSSHYRGQTEAFF. The CDR3 DNA sequence: TGTGCCAGCAGCTCCCACTACAGGGGGCAAACTGAAGCTTTCTTT.

This clone showed up just once. V and J are TRBV28 and TRBJ2-3; 7 nucleotides align to TRBD1. Germline V CDR1 and CDR2: MDHEN, SYDVKM. The CDR3 totals 12 residues. Losses at the gene ends were 4 bases for V and 8 bases for J; bases not matched to a gene: 3. CDR3 loop: CASSSTGRTQYF. CDR3 nucleotide sequence: TGTGCCAGCAGTTCGACAGGGCGTACGCAGTATTTT.

The CDR3 region has the DNA TGCGCCAGCAGCGCGCCTAATGAAAAACTGTTTTTT. Encoded protein: CASSAPNEKLFF. The rearrangement uses TRBV5-1 and TRBJ1-4; D not resolved. The CDR3 extends over 12 amino acids. Trimming cost V 4 bases and J 3 bases, with 4 bases left between them. CDR1 is SGHRS and CDR2 is YFSETQ in the germline V gene.

The J gene is TRBJ2-7, the V gene TRBV6-6, with D tentatively TRBD2 (5 bases). This CDR3 region has 13 residues. V lost 8 bases to trimming and J lost 2 bases, with 13 bases between them. Germline assignment: CDR1 MNHNY and CDR2 SVGAGI (reference sequence). The CDR3 is CASRNPGTYEQYF. The CDR3 region has the DNA TGTGCCAGCCGGAATCCGGGGACCTACGAGCAGTACTTC.

The V and J genes are TRBV30 and TRBJ2-5; a possible D gene is TRBD2 (6 bases). CDR1 and CDR2 from the germline V gene are GTSNPN and SVGIG (reference sequence). This CDR3 region has 13 residues. V was clipped by 0 bases and J by 1 base, with 6 bases between them. CDR3 sequence reads: CAWSVGGQETQYF. CDR3 in DNA: TGTGCCTGGAGTGTGGGGGGCCAAGAGACCCAGTACTTC.

CDR3 sequence (DNA): TGCGCCAGCAGCCAGGGGGCCGGGAACACCGGGGAGCTGTTTTTT. Encoded protein: CASSQGAGNTGELFF. The chain employs TRBV4-3 and TRBJ2-2; the D gene is possibly TRBD1 (6 bases). Trimming pared 3 bases from V and 1 base from J, leaving 9 bases between. This CDR3 region has 15 residues. Germline CDR1 reads LGHNA; CDR2 reads YSLEER.

This chain uses TRBV2 with TRBJ1-2; no firm D call. The germline CDR1 and CDR2 sequences are SNHLY and FYNNEI. The CDR3 runs 13 residues. V lost 1 base, J lost 2 bases, and 5 bases lay in between. CDR3 region: CASSEGQNYGYTF. CDR3 bases: TGTGCCAGCAGTGAAGGGCAGAACTATGGCTACACCTTC.

The J gene is TRBJ1-3, the V gene TRBV20-1; D is uncertain. V lost 6 bases and J lost 7, with 10 bases in between. This CDR3 spans 11 amino acids. CDR1 is DFQATT and CDR2 is SNEGSKA in the germline V gene (reference sequence). CDR3 DNA sequence: TGCAGTGCCCAACTTGTTAACACCATATATTTT. It translates to CSAQLVNTIYF.

The chain employs TRBV2 and TRBJ2-7; D gene uncertain. This CDR3 contains 13 residues. Trimming took 9 bases from V and 3 from J, leaving 15 bases between them. Germline CDR1 and CDR2: SNHLY and FYNNEI. The CDR3 is CASENEVSYEQYF. CDR3 sequence (DNA): TGTGCCAGTGAAAATGAGGTTAGCTACGAGCAGTACTTC.

The chain joins TRBV27 to TRBJ2-7, with 8 bases lining up with TRBD1. Germline-derived CDR1 and CDR2 are MNHEY and SMNVEV (reference sequence). This CDR3 contains 13 residues. V lost 5 bases to trimming and J lost 4 bases; unmatched junction nucleotides: 4. The chain's CDR3 is CASSPRTGYEQYF. For the CDR3, the DNA is TGTGCCAGCAGTCCCAGGACAGGGTACGAGCAGTACTTC.

J is TRBJ2-1 and V is TRBV29-1, with 9 bases identical to TRBD2. The CDR3 has 13 residues. J gave up 3 bases and V 8 bases, and 5 bases lay outside the gene matches. Germline CDR1 reads SQVTM; CDR2 reads ANQGSEA. In nucleotides, the CDR3 is TGCAGCCTCAGCGGGGGGTACTACAATGAGCAGTTCTTC. This gives the protein CSLSGGYYNEQFF.

The chain is built from TRBV6-1 and TRBJ1-5; D might be TRBD1 (6 bases). V was shortened by 3 bases and J by 3 bases, with 9 bases between the two germline ends. CDR3 length equals 14 residues. Germline V lookup: CDR1 MNHNS, CDR2 SASEGT. CDR3 amino acids: CASSEDSSNQPQHF. The DNA for the CDR3 is TGTGCCAGCAGTGAGGACAGTTCCAATCAGCCCCAGCATTTT.

The rearrangement joins TRBV19 to TRBJ2-3, with D perhaps matching TRBD2 (5 bases). V lost 9 bases and J 2 bases, leaving 15 bases between the germline ends. The CDR3 is 14 amino acids. Germline V gene lookup returns CDR1 LNHDA and CDR2 SQIVND (reference sequence). The CDR3 DNA follows: TGTGCCAGCACCAGGTCGGGGAACACAGATACGCAGTATTTT. Amino acids: CASTRSGNTDTQYF.

The rearrangement links TRBV7-2 to TRBJ2-1, with 7 bases fitting TRBD2. V dropped 7 bases and J dropped 2; count of bases not matched to a gene: 5. The CDR3 consists of 14 residues. CDR1 is SGHTA, CDR2 FQGNSA, per germline. The CDR3 reads CASTPGTTYNEQFF. The CDR3 region has the DNA TGTGCCAGCACCCCCGGGACTACCTACAATGAGCAGTTCTTC.